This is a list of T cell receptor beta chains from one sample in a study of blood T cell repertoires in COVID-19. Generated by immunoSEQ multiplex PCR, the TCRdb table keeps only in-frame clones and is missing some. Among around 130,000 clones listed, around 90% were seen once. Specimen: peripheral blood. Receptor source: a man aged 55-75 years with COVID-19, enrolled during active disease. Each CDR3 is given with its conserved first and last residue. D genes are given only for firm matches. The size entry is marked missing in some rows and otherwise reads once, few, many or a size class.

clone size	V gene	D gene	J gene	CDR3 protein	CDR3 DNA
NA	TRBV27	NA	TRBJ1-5	CASSTGLDQPQHF	TGTGCCAGCAGTACGGGACTGGACCAGCCCCAGCATTTT
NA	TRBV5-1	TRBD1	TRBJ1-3	CASSARDSRNTIYF	TGCGCCAGCAGCGCCCGGGACAGCAGAAACACCATATATTTT
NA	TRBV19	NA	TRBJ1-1	CASRDMNTEAFF	TGTGCCAGCCGGGACATGAACACTGAAGCTTTCTTT
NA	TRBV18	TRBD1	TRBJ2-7	CASSPAGGISEQYF	TGTGCCAGCTCACCAGCAGGGGGAATAAGCGAGCAGTACTTC
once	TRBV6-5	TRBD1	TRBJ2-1	CASRVGQGHQNEQFF	TGTGCCAGCAGGGTTGGACAGGGGCATCAGAATGAGCAGTTCTTC
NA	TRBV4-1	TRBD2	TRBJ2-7	CASSERSTSGNFYEQYF	TGCGCCAGCAGCGAGAGGAGTACTAGCGGGAACTTCTACGAGCAGTACTTC
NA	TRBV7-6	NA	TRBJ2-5	CASSLGLEETQYF	TGTGCCAGCAGCTTAGGACTAGAAGAGACCCAGTACTTC
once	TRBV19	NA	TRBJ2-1	CASSISHIRGPYNEQFF	TGTGCCAGTAGTATCTCCCATATTAGGGGTCCCTACAATGAGCAGTTCTTC
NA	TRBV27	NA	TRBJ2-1	CASIGGDSYNEQFF	TGTGCCAGCATAGGAGGGGACTCCTACAATGAGCAGTTCTTC
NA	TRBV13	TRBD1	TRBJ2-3	CASSYRDRGQDTQYF	TGTGCCAGCAGCTACCGGGACAGGGGGCAGGATACGCAGTATTTT
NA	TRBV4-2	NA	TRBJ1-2	CASSPLSGQGTNGYTF	TGTGCCAGCAGCCCCTTATCGGGTCAGGGGACGAACGGCTACACCTTC
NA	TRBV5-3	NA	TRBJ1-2	CARREGGYTF	TGTGCCAGAAGAGAGGGCGGCTACACCTTC
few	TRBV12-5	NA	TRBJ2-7	CASALSEEDEQYF	TGTGCTAGTGCCCTCTCCGAGGAGGACGAGCAGTACTTC
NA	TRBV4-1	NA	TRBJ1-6	CASSQENSNNSPLHF	TGCGCCAGCAGCCAAGAGAACAGTAATAATTCACCCCTCCACTTT
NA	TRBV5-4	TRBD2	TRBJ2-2	CASSLVVTSGPGELFF	TGTGCCAGCAGCTTGGTGGTGACTAGCGGGCCCGGGGAGCTGTTTTTT
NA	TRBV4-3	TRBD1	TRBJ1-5	CASSQDRTGEGNQPQHF	TGCGCCAGCAGCCAAGATCGGACAGGGGAAGGCAATCAGCCCCAGCATTTT
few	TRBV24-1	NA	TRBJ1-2	CATSGALGEGKGYGYTF	TGTGCCACCAGTGGGGCCCTGGGCGAGGGAAAAGGGTATGGCTACACCTTC
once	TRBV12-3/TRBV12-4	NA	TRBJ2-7	CASSPGLIYEQYF	TGTGCCAGCAGCCCGGGACTGATCTACGAGCAGTACTTC
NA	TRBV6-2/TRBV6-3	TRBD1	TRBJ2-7	CASSFTGVESYEQYF	TGTGCCAGCAGTTTCACAGGGGTCGAGTCCTACGAGCAGTACTTC
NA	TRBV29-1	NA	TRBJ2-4	CSVYLDIQYF	TGCAGCGTTTACCTAGACATTCAGTACTTC
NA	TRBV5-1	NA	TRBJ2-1	CASSFSTSPSSYNEQFF	TGCGCCAGCAGCTTTAGTACTAGCCCAAGCTCCTACAATGAGCAGTTCTTC
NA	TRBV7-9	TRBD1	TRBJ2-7	CASSPDRATSYEQYF	TGTGCCAGCAGTCCAGACAGGGCGACCTCCTACGAGCAGTACTTC
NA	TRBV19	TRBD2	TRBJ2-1	CASTWYGGGYNEQFF	TGTGCCAGTACCTGGTACGGGGGGGGCTACAATGAGCAGTTCTTC
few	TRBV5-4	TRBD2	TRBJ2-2	CASSSVAGGDTGELFF	TGTGCCAGCAGCTCCGTAGCGGGAGGGGACACCGGGGAGCTGTTTTTT
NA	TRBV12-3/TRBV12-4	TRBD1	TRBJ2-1	CASSGGQENEQFF	TGTGCCAGCAGTGGGGGACAGGAGAATGAGCAGTTCTTC
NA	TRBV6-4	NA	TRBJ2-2	CASSDTPGGYDTGELFF	TGTGCCAGCAGTGACACTCCCGGGGGTTACGACACCGGGGAGCTGTTTTTT
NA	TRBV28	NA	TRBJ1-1	CASSPLQRGTEAFF	TGTGCCAGCAGTCCCCTCCAAAGGGGCACTGAAGCTTTCTTT
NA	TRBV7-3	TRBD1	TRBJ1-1	CASGMGQGFEAFF	TGTGCCAGCGGCATGGGACAGGGCTTTGAAGCTTTCTTT
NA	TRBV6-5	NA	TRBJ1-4	CASSYSNRPKEKLFF	TGTGCCAGCAGTTACTCCAACAGGCCAAAGGAAAAACTGTTTTTT
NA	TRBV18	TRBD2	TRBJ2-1	CASSLKLAGVNEQFF	TGTGCCAGCTCGCTCAAACTAGCGGGAGTTAATGAGCAGTTCTTC
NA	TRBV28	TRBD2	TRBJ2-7	CASSLPSSGREQYF	TGTGCCAGCAGCCTCCCCTCTAGCGGAAGGGAGCAGTACTTC
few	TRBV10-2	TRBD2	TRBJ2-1	CASETGLAGNNEQFF	TGCGCCAGCGAAACGGGACTAGCGGGGAACAATGAGCAGTTCTTC
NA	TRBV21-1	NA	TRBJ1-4	CASSKSPQQGSNEKLFF	TGTGCCAGCAGCAAGAGTCCTCAACAGGGGTCTAATGAAAAACTGTTTTTT
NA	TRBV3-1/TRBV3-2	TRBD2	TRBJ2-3	CATGLAVTDTQYF	TGTGCCACGGGACTAGCGGTCACAGATACGCAGTATTTT
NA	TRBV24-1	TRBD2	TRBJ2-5	CATSGTGGYQETQYF	TGTGCCACCTCCGGAACGGGAGGGTACCAAGAGACCCAGTACTTC
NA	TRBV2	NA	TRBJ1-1	CASRAGRILNTEAFF	TGTGCCAGCAGGGCAGGAAGAATTCTGAACACTGAAGCTTTCTTT
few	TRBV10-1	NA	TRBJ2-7	CASSELTDPTSRQYF	TGCGCCAGCAGTGAGTTGACAGACCCTACGAGTCGGCAGTACTTC
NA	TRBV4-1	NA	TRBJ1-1	CASSQVRGRTEAFF	TGCGCCAGCAGCCAAGTTCGGGGTCGAACTGAAGCTTTCTTT
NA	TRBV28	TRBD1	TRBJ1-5	CASREGTAYNQPQHF	TGTGCCAGCAGGGAGGGGACAGCCTACAATCAGCCCCAGCATTTT
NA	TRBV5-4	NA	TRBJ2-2	CASSLANWEVLFF	TGTGCCAGCAGCTTGGCTAATTGGGAGGTGCTGTTTTTT
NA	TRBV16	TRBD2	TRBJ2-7	CASSQYSASGTYEQYF	TGTGCCAGCAGCCAATACTCGGCTAGCGGGACCTACGAGCAGTACTTC
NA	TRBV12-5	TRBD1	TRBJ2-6	CASVLLLGTAEISGANVLTF	TGTGCTAGTGTCCTCCTCCTTGGGACAGCCGAAATCTCTGGGGCCAACGTCCTGACTTTC
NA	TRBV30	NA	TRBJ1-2	CAWRGGHHYGYTF	TGTGCCTGGAGAGGCGGACACCACTATGGCTACACCTTC
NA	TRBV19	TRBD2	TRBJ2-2	CASSMSLAGPGELFF	TGTGCCAGTAGTATGAGCCTAGCGGGGCCCGGGGAGCTGTTTTTT
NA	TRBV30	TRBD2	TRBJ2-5	CAWRKIAGYETQYF	TGTGCCTGGAGAAAAATAGCGGGATACGAGACCCAGTACTTC
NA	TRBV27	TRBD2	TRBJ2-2	CASSLGLAVNTGELFF	TGTGCCAGCAGTTTGGGTCTAGCGGTGAACACCGGGGAGCTGTTTTTT
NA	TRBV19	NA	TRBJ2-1	CASSIWGDSHNEQFF	TGTGCCAGTAGTATATGGGGGGATTCCCACAATGAGCAGTTCTTC
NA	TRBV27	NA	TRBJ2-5	CASSPLQGNYRQETQYF	TGTGCCAGCAGTCCTCTCCAGGGTAATTACCGCCAAGAGACCCAGTACTTC
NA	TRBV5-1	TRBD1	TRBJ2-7	CASSFGDSKYF	TGCGCCAGCAGCTTCGGGGACAGTAAGTACTTC
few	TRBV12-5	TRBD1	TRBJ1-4	CASGPALGQGDEKLFF	TGTGCTAGTGGCCCGGCCCTGGGACAGGGGGATGAAAAACTGTTTTTT
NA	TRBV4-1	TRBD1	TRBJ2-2	CASSQWTGSNTGELFF	TGCGCCAGCAGCCAATGGACAGGATCGAACACCGGGGAGCTGTTTTTT
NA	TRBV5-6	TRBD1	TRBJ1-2	CASSNDRGTYTF	TGTGCCAGCAGCAACGACAGGGGTACCTACACCTTC
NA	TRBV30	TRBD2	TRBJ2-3	CAWRGLARGTDTQYF	TGTGCCTGGAGGGGACTAGCGCGAGGCACAGATACGCAGTATTTT
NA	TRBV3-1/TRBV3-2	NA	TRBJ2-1	CASSQGAGTPGEQFF	TGTGCCAGCAGCCAAGGGGCGGGGACCCCTGGAGAGCAGTTCTTC
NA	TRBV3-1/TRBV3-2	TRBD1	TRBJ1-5	CASSRGTGGRNQPQHF	TGTGCCAGCAGCCGCGGGACAGGGGGGCGCAATCAGCCCCAGCATTTT
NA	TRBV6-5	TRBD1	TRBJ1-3	CASRGQTGDGNTIYF	TGTGCCAGCAGGGGCCAGACAGGGGATGGAAACACCATATATTTT
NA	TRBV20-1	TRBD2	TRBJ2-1	CSASLAGGLRDEQFF	TGCAGTGCTAGTCTAGCGGGAGGCCTTAGGGATGAGCAGTTCTTC
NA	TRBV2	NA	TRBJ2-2	CASNQGITNTGELFF	TGTGCCAGCAATCAGGGGATAACGAACACCGGGGAGCTGTTTTTT
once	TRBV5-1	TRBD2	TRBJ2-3	CASSLTSGNEADTQYF	TGCGCCAGCAGCTTGACTAGCGGGAATGAAGCAGATACGCAGTATTTT